Below, one TCR beta chain is given with its context. Its antigen remains unknown. Deletions cut 11 bases from V and 5 bases from J, with 15 bases between. This CDR3 is built from 12 residues. Germline CDR1 MNHEY, CDR2 SMNVEV (reference sequence). Generated by immunoSEQ multiplex PCR, the TCRdb table keeps only in-frame clones and is missing some. The data hold tens of thousands of clones, with about 81% observed a single time. The sample belongs to a study of OX40 agonist ivuxolimab in advanced cancers. Looking at the study overall: Hepatocellular carcinoma, melanoma, renal cell or head and neck cancer affected the dose-escalation patients. Averaging about 60 years in age, with a range of about 23 to 90, the cohort was approximately 83% male. Prior anti-PD-1, anti-PD-L1 or anti-CTLA-4 therapy was allowed; 30% to 40% had some. Study conclusions and caveats: The antigens recognized by the expanded peripheral T cells, that is their antigen specificity, were not determined.

The chain joins TRBV27 to TRBJ1-1; D not resolved. The specimen was CD4+ or CD8+ T cells sorted from blood, collected in a trial of the OX40 agonist ivuxolimab. This receptor was identified in an adult with an advanced solid tumor such as melanoma, head and neck, liver or kidney cancer. The DNA of the CDR3 is TGTGCCGTCGGGAACCTTGGGACTGAAGCTTTCTTT. This sequence encodes CAVGNLGTEAFF.